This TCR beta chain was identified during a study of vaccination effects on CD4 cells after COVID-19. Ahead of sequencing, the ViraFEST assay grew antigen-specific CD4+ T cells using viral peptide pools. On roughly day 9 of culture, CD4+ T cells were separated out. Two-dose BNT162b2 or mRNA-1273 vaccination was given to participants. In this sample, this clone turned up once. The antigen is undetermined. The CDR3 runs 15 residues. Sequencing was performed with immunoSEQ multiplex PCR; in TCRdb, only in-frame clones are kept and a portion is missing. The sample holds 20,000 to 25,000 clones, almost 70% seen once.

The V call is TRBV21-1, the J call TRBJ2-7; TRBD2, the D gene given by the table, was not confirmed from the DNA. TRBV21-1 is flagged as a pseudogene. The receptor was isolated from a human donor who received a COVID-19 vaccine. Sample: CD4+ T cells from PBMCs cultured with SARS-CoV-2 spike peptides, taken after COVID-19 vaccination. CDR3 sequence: CASSRLAGISGEQYF. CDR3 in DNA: TGTGCCAGCAGTAGGCTAGCGGGGATATCTGGCGAGCAGTACTTC.